These T cell receptor beta chains were read from a single sample in a study of technical replicates of blood from a handful of donors. The data were produced by immunoSEQ multiplex PCR, yet TCRdb's version contains in-frame clones alone and is incomplete. There are around 15,000 clones in the sample; 82% occur only once, and roughly 9.1% lies in the top ten. Sequencing input: PBMCs. The receptors originated from a human donor in good health. Some clones in this sample may be carry-over from other donors' samples. The conserved cysteine and the conserved F or W are not part of the CDR3 here. Each record gives: clone size, J gene, V gene, CDR3 protein. Size values are once, few and many counts, or a class for expanded clones, and some rows have none.

NA	TRBJ2-7	TRBV5-6	ASSGGRASGVLISYEQY
NA	TRBJ2-1	TRBV7-2	ASSLVGTSAQGEQF
NA	TRBJ1-3	TRBV19	ATRTGGNTIY
NA	TRBJ2-7	TRBV11-2	ASSLDRGGVNEQY
NA	TRBJ2-4	TRBV21-1	ASSIQGIAKNIQY
NA	TRBJ2-1	TRBV5-8	ASSLAASGSNEQF
NA	TRBJ2-5	TRBV4-1	ASSQVETPQETQY
NA	TRBJ2-7	TRBV2	ASRDLVGAPYEQY
NA	TRBJ1-2	TRBV30	AWTGGSRYGYT
NA	TRBJ2-7	TRBV13	ASSSDRNSYEQY
NA	TRBJ2-3	TRBV23-1	ATNTDTQY
NA	TRBJ2-7	TRBV7-2	ASSLDTGTSRYEQY
NA	TRBJ2-6	TRBV15	ATSRDIRSGANVLT
NA	TRBJ2-1	TRBV7-9	ASSRWNSGGGNEQF
NA	TRBJ2-1	TRBV2	ASSELGTSGLGRQF
NA	TRBJ2-7	TRBV11-3	ASSSGPRREQY
NA	TRBJ2-2	TRBV5-6	ASSSRETPNTGELF
few	TRBJ1-1	TRBV30	AWGRAEAF
NA	TRBJ2-1	TRBV7-3	ASSLSSAADEQF
few	TRBJ1-2	TRBV18	ASSPLQGDGYT
NA	TRBJ1-2	TRBV27	ASSFQTGGTAGYT
once	TRBJ2-2	TRBV4-1	ASSQEDLAGANTGELF
NA	TRBJ2-6	TRBV7-8	ATFLRTSAPFEANVLT
NA	TRBJ2-7	TRBV7-9	ASSLQTGGNYEQY
NA	TRBJ2-2	TRBV10-3	AISSATSGNAGELF
NA	TRBJ2-5	TRBV21-1	ASSPQEHLAGEETQY
NA	TRBJ2-1	TRBV2	ASKMGTSGNNEQF
NA	TRBJ1-4	TRBV5-1	ASSTGGTGNEKLF
few	TRBJ2-7	TRBV6-5	ASRGGQNYEQY
NA	TRBJ1-1	TRBV2	ASSETGAGTEAF
NA	TRBJ2-5	TRBV30	AWTGTGAETQY
NA	TRBJ1-5	TRBV30	AWATTHQPQH
once	TRBJ2-7	TRBV6-5	ASSYSTAIYEQY
NA	TRBJ2-2	TRBV6-1	ASSEGVGLAGGLTGELF
NA	TRBJ1-2	TRBV4-2	ASSQDWGTDDLRYGYT